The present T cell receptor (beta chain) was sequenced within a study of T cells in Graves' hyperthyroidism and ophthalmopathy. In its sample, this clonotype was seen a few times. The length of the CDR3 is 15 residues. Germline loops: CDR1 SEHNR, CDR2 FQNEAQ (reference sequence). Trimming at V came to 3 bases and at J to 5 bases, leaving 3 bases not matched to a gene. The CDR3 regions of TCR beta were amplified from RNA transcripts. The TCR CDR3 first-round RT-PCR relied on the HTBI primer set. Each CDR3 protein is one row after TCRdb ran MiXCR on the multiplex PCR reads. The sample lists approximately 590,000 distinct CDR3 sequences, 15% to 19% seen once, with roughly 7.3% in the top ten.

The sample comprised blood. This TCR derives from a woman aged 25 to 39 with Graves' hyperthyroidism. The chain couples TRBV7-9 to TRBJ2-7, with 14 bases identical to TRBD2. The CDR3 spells CASSLTSGRADEQYF. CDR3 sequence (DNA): TGTGCCAGCAGCTTGACTAGCGGGAGGGCAGACGAGCAGTACTTC.